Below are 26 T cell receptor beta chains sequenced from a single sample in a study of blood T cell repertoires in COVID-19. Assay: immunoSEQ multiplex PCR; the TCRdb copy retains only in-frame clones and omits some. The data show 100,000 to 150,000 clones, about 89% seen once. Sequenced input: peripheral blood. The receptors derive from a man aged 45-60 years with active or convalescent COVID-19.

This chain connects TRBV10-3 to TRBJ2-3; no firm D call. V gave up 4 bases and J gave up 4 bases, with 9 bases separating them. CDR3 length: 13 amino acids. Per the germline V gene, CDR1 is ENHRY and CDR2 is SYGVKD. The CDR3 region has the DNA TGTGCCATCAGTGGGCTAGAGGCAGATACGCAGTATTTT. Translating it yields CAISGLEADTQYF.

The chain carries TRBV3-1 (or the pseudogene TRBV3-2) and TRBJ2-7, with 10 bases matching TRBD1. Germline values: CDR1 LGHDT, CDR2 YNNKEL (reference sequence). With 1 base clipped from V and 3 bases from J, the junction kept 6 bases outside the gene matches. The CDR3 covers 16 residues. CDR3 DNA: TGTGCCAGCAGCCAAGGCGGGACAGGGGTGGGCTACGAGCAGTACTTC. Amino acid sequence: CASSQGGTGVGYEQYF.

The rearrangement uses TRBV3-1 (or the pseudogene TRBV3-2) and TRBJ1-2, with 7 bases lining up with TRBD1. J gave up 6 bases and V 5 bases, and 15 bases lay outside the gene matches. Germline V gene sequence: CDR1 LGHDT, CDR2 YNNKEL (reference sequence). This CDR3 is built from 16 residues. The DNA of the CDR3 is TGTGCCAGCAGCACCCGGACAGGTCCTCCGGGGGATGGCTACACCTTC. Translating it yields CASSTRTGPPGDGYTF.

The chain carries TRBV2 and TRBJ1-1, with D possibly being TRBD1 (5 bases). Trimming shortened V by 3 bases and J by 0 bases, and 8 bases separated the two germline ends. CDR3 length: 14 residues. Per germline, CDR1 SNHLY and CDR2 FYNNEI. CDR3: CASSDGGLNTEAFF. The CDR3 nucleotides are TGTGCCAGCAGTGACGGGGGATTGAACACTGAAGCTTTCTTT.

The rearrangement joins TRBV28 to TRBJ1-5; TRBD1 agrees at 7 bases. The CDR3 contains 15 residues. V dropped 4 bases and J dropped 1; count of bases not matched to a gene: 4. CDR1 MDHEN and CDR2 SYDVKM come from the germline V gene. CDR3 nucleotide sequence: TGTGCCAGCAGTTACAGGGGCGGCAGCAATCAGCCCCAGCATTTT. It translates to CASSYRGGSNQPQHF. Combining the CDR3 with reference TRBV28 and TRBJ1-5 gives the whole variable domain DVKVTQSSRYLVKRTGEKVFLECVQDMDHENMFWYRQDPGLGLRLIYFSYDVKMKEKGDIPEGYSVSREKKERFSLILESASTNQTSMYLCASSYRGGSNQPQHFGDGTRLSIL.

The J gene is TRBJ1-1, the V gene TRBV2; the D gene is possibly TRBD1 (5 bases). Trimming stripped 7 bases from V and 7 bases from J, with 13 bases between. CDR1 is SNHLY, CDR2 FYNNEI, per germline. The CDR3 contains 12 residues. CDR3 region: CASNAGQFEAFF. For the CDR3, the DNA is TGTGCCAGCAATGCGGGGCAATTTGAAGCTTTCTTT.

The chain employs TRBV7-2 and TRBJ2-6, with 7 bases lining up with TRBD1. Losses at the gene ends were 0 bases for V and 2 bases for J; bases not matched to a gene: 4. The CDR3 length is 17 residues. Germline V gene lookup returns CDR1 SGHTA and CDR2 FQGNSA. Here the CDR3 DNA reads TGTGCCAGCAGCTTAGCGGCTACAGGGGCTGGGGCCAACGTCCTGACTTTC. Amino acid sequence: CASSLAATGAGANVLTF.

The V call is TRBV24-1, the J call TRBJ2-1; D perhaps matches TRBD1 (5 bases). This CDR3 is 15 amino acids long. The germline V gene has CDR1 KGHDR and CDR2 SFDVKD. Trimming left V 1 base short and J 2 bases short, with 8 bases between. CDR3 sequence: CATSDLGQPYNEQFF. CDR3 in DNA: TGTGCCACCAGTGATTTAGGACAACCCTACAATGAGCAGTTCTTC.

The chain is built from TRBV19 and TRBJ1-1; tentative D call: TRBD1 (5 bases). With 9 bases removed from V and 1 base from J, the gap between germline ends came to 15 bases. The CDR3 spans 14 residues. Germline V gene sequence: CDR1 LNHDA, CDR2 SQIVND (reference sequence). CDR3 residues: CASARGRSNTEAFF. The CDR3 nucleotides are TGTGCCAGCGCGCGGGGACGGTCGAACACTGAAGCTTTCTTT.

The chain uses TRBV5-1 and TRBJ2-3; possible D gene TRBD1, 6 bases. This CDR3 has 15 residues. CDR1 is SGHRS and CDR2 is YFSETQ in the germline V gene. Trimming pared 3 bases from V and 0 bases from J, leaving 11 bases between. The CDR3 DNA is TGCGCCAGCAGCTACGGACAGATGAGCACAGATACGCAGTATTTT. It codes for CASSYGQMSTDTQYF.

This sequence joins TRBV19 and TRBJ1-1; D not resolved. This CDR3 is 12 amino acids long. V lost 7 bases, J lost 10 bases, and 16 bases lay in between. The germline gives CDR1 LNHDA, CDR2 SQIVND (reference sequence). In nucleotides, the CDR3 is TGTGCCAGTATTTTCCCGGAAGGGAGAGCTTTCTTT. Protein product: CASIFPEGRAFF.

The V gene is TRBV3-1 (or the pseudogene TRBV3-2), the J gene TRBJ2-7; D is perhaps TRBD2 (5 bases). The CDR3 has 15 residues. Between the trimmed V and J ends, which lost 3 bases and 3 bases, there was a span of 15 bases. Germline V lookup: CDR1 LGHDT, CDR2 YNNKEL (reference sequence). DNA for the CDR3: TGTGCCAGCAGCCAGGTACTAGTCAGCGTCTACGAGCAGTACTTC. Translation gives CASSQVLVSVYEQYF.

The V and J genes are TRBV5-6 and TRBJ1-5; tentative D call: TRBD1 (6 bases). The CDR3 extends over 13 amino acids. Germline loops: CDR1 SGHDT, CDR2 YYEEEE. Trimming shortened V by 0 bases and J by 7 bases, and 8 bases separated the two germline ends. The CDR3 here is CASSLAGDQPQHF. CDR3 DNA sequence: TGTGCCAGCAGCTTGGCAGGGGACCAGCCCCAGCATTTT.

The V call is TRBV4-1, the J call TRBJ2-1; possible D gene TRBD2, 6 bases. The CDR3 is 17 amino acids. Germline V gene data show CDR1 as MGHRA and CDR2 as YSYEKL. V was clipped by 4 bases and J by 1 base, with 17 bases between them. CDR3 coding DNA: TGCGCCAGCAGCCCTTCAGTAGCGGATTTATCCTACAATGAGCAGTTCTTC. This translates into CASSPSVADLSYNEQFF.

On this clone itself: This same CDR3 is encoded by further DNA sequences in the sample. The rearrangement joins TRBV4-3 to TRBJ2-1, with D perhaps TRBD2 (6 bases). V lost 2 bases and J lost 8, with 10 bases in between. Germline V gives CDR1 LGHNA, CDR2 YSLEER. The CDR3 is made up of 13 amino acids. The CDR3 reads CASSQFSGDEQFF. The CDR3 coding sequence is TGCGCCAGCAGCCAATTTTCGGGGGATGAGCAGTTCTTC.

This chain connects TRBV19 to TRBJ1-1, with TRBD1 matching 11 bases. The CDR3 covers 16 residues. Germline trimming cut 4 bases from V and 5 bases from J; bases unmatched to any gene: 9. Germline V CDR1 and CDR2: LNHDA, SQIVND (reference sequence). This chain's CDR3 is CASSKPGQGVGTEAFF. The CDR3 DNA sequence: TGTGCCAGTAGTAAACCGGGACAGGGGGTTGGTACTGAAGCTTTCTTT. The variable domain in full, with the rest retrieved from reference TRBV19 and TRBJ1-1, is DGGITQSPKYLFRKEGQNVTLSCEQNLNHDAMYWYRQDPGQGLRLIYYSQIVNDFQKGDIAEGYSVSREKKESFPLTVTSAQKNPTAFYLCASSKPGQGVGTEAFFGQGTRLTVV.

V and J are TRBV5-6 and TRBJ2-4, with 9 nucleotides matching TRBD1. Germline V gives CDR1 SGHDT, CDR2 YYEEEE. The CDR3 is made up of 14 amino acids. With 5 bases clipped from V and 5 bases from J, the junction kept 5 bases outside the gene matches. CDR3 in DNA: TGTGCCAGCAGTCCTACAGGGGGCCAAAACATTCAGTACTTC. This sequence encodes CASSPTGGQNIQYF. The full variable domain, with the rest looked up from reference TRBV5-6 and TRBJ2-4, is DAGVTQSPTHLIKTRGQQVTLRCSPKSGHDTVSWYQQALGQGPQFIFQYYEEEERQRGNFPDRFSGHQFPNYSSELNVNALLLGDSALYLCASSPTGGQNIQYFGAGTRLSVL.

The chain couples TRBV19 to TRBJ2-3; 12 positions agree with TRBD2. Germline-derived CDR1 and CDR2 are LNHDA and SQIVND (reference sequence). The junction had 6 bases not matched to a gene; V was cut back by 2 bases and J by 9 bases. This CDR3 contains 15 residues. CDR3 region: CASSIPSGGAGTQYF. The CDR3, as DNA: TGTGCCAGTAGTATACCTAGCGGGGGGGCCGGCACGCAGTATTTT.

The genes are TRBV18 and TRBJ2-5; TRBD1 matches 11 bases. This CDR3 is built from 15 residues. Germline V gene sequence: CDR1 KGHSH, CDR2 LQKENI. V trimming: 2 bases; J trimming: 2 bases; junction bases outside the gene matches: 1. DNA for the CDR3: TGTGCCAGCTCACCAAGGGACAGGGGGCAAGAGACCCAGTACTTC. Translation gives CASSPRDRGQETQYF.

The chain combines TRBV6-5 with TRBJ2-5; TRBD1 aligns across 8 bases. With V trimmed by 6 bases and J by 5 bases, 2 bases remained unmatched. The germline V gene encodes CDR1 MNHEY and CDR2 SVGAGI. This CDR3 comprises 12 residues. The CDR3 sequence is CASSRTGETQYF. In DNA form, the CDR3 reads TGTGCCAGCAGCCGGACAGGGGAGACCCAGTACTTC.

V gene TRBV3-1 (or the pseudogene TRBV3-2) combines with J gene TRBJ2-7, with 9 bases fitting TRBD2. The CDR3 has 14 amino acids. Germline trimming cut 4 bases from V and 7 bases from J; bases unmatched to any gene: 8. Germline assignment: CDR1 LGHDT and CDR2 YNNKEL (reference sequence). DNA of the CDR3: TGTGCCAGCAGCCCTAGCGGGGCGGCTCGGGAGCAGTACTTC. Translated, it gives CASSPSGAAREQYF.

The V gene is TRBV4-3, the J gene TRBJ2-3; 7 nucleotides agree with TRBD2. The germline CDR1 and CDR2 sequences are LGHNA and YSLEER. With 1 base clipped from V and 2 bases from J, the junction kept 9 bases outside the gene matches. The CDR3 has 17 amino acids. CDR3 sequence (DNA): TGCGCCAGCAGCCAAGTCGGCGCTAGCGGATTCACAGATACGCAGTATTTT. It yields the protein CASSQVGASGFTDTQYF.

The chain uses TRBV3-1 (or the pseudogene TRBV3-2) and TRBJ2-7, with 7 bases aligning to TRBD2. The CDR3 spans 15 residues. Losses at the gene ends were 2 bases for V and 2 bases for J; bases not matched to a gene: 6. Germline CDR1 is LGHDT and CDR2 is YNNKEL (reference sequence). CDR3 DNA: TGTGCCAGCAGCCAAATGTCTAGCGGCCCCTACGAGCAGTACTTC. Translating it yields CASSQMSSGPYEQYF.

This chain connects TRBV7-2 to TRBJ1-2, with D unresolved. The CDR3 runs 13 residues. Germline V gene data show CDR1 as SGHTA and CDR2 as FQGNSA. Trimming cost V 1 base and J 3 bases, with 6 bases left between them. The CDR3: CASSLDSHYGYTF. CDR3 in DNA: TGTGCCAGCAGCTTAGACAGCCACTATGGCTACACCTTC.

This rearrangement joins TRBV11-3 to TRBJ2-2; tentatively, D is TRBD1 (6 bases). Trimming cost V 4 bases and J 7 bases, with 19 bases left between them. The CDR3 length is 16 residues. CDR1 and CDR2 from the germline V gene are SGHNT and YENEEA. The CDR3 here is CASSSTGSSPRGELFF. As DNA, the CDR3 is TGTGCCAGCAGCTCCACAGGGTCATCTCCTCGCGGGGAGCTGTTTTTT.

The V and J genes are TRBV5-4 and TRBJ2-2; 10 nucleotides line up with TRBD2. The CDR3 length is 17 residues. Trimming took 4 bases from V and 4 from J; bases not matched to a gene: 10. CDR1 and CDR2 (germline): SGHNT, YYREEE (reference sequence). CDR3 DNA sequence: TGTGCCAGCAGCCGGGGCCCCACTAGCGGGATCACCGGGGAGCTGTTTTTT. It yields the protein CASSRGPTSGITGELFF.